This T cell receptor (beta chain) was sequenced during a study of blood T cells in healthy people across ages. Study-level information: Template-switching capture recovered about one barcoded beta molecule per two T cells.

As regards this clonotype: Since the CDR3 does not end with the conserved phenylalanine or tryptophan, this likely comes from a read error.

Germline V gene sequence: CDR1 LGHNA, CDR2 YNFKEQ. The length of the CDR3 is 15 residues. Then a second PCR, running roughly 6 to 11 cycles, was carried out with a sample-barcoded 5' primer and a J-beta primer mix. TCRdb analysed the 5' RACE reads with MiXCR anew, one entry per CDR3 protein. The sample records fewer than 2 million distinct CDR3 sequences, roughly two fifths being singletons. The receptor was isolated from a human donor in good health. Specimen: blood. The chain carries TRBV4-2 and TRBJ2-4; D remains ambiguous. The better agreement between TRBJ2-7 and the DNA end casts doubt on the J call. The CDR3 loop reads CASSQGYQAVYEQYC. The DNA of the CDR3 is TGTGCCAGCAGCCAAGGGTATCAGGCGGTCTACGAGCAGTACTGC.